Below, 2 T cell receptor beta chains from the same sample are listed, as sequenced in a study of blood T cell repertoires in COVID-19 (dated by TCRdb to the early 2020s). Library preparation was by the immunoSEQ multiplex PCR assay. TCRdb took over this immuneACCESS table, retaining in-frame rearrangements with V and J assigned. Such tables are incomplete; in checked studies, under half of the missing clones stem from an unresolved V gene, and the remainder is unexplained. In all, the sample holds 110,000 to 150,000 clones, and over 75% of those were seen once. More than 40% of the sample lies in the top ten. The sequencing sample was made of peripheral blood. The receptor set was obtained from a human donor in a cohort sampled during active COVID-19.

The V gene is TRBV18, the J gene TRBJ2-1; 8 nucleotides align to TRBD2. V trimming: 3 bases; J trimming: 6 bases; junction bases outside the gene matches: 4. The CDR3 is 14 residues long. Germline V gives CDR1 KGHSH, CDR2 LQKENI. Written as DNA, the CDR3 is TGTGCCAGCTCACCCGGGAGCGGGAGCAATGAGCAGTTCTTC. Its protein is CASSPGSGSNEQFF.

The rearrangement joins TRBV1 to TRBJ2-7; TRBD2 is the table's D call and was not checked against the DNA. TRBV1 is shown as a pseudogene. This CDR3 is built from 12 residues. The CDR3: CTSSQFRDEQYV. The CDR3 nucleotides are TGCACCAGCAGCCAATTTCGAGACGAGCAGTACGTC.